This is a list of T cell receptor beta chains from one sample in a study of blood T cell repertoires in COVID-19. Assay: immunoSEQ multiplex PCR; the TCRdb copy retains only in-frame clones and omits some. The data show 160,000 or so clones, around 79% seen once. Specimen: peripheral blood. These receptors all stem from a woman aged 55-70 years with COVID-19, enrolled during active disease. CDR3s include the opening cysteine and the closing phenylalanine or tryptophan. D genes are given only for firm matches. A clone size is listed for some rows: how often the clone was seen (once, few, many), or a class if it is expanded.

j_call: TRBJ2-2; v_call: TRBV21-1; clone_size: once; d_call: .; cdr3_nt: TGTGCCAGCAGCAAAGATCGCAGGAACACCGGGGAGCTGTTTTTT; cdr3_aa: CASSKDRRNTGELFF
j_call: TRBJ2-7; v_call: TRBV4-1; clone_size: .; d_call: TRBD2; cdr3_nt: TGCGCCAGCAGCCAAGATTTTACTAGCGGGAGGAACGAGCAGTACTTC; cdr3_aa: CASSQDFTSGRNEQYF
j_call: TRBJ2-3; v_call: TRBV19; clone_size: .; d_call: TRBD1; cdr3_nt: TGTGCCAGTAGTATCGGGACAGGCACAGATACGCAGTATTTT; cdr3_aa: CASSIGTGTDTQYF
j_call: TRBJ1-2; v_call: TRBV28; clone_size: .; d_call: .; cdr3_nt: TGTGCCAGCGAGGGTTTTAACTATGGCTACACCTTC; cdr3_aa: CASEGFNYGYTF
j_call: TRBJ2-5; v_call: TRBV11-2; clone_size: .; d_call: .; cdr3_nt: TGTGCCAGCAGCCCGGGGTTTAAGGAGACCCAGTACTTC; cdr3_aa: CASSPGFKETQYF
j_call: TRBJ2-5; v_call: TRBV24-1; clone_size: .; d_call: .; cdr3_nt: TGTGCCACCAGTGTGGGAGGAAACCAAGAGACCCAGTACTTC; cdr3_aa: CATSVGGNQETQYF
j_call: TRBJ1-3; v_call: TRBV6-5; clone_size: .; d_call: .; cdr3_nt: TGTGCCAGCAGTTACGCGCCCTCTCTCTCTGGAAACACCATATATTTT; cdr3_aa: CASSYAPSLSGNTIYF
j_call: TRBJ2-1; v_call: TRBV2; clone_size: few; d_call: .; cdr3_nt: TGTGCCAGCAGTGGGGTCAGGGGTGTAAATGAGCAGTTCTTC; cdr3_aa: CASSGVRGVNEQFF
j_call: TRBJ2-2; v_call: TRBV5-1; clone_size: .; d_call: TRBD1; cdr3_nt: TGCGCCAGCAGCTTGATAGGGACAGCCCTGAACACCGGGGAGCTGTTTTTT; cdr3_aa: CASSLIGTALNTGELFF
j_call: TRBJ2-3; v_call: TRBV11-2; clone_size: .; d_call: .; cdr3_nt: TGTGCCAGCAGGTACACAGATACGCAGTATTTT; cdr3_aa: CASRYTDTQYF
j_call: TRBJ1-1; v_call: TRBV6-5; clone_size: many; d_call: TRBD1; cdr3_nt: TGTGCCAGCACCCGACAGGGATGGGACACTGAAGCTTTCTTT; cdr3_aa: CASTRQGWDTEAFF
j_call: TRBJ2-5; v_call: TRBV6-5; clone_size: .; d_call: TRBD1; cdr3_nt: TGTGCCAGCAGTAAGGGACAGGTCCTTCAAGAGACCCAGTACTTC; cdr3_aa: CASSKGQVLQETQYF
j_call: TRBJ1-1; v_call: TRBV28; clone_size: .; d_call: .; cdr3_nt: TGTGCCAGCAGCCTTCCTGGGGGGGAGAACACTGAAGCTTTCTTT; cdr3_aa: CASSLPGGENTEAFF
j_call: TRBJ1-1; v_call: TRBV7-2; clone_size: .; d_call: .; cdr3_nt: TGTGCCAGCAGCTTAGGTTACATGAACACTGAAGCTTTCTTT; cdr3_aa: CASSLGYMNTEAFF
j_call: TRBJ1-5; v_call: TRBV3-1/TRBV3-2; clone_size: .; d_call: TRBD1; cdr3_nt: TGTGCCAGCAGCCAAGGGGACAGCCATCAGCCCCAGCATTTT; cdr3_aa: CASSQGDSHQPQHF
j_call: TRBJ2-2; v_call: TRBV29-1; clone_size: .; d_call: .; cdr3_nt: TGCAGCGTTGAAGGGGGCGGCACCGGGGAGCTGTTTTTT; cdr3_aa: CSVEGGGTGELFF
j_call: TRBJ1-6; v_call: TRBV6-4; clone_size: .; d_call: .; cdr3_nt: TGTGCCAGCAGTGACGAGTGGAATTCACCCCTCCACTTT; cdr3_aa: CASSDEWNSPLHF
j_call: TRBJ1-1; v_call: TRBV19; clone_size: few; d_call: TRBD1; cdr3_nt: TGTGCCAGTAGGGCACACTCACTGACAGGGACTTCTGAGACTGAAGCTTTCTTT; cdr3_aa: CASRAHSLTGTSETEAFF
j_call: TRBJ2-1; v_call: TRBV18; clone_size: .; d_call: TRBD2; cdr3_nt: TGTGCCAGCTCACCGGGACTAGCGGATGAGCAGTTCTTC; cdr3_aa: CASSPGLADEQFF
j_call: TRBJ1-1; v_call: TRBV18; clone_size: .; d_call: TRBD1; cdr3_nt: TGTGCCAGCTCCCATCCCGGGACAGGGGTGGCTGAAGCTTTCTTT; cdr3_aa: CASSHPGTGVAEAFF
j_call: TRBJ2-1; v_call: TRBV18; clone_size: .; d_call: TRBD2; cdr3_nt: TGTGCCAGCACGGGACTAGCCGGGTACAATGAGCAGTTCTTC; cdr3_aa: CASTGLAGYNEQFF
j_call: TRBJ1-5; v_call: TRBV27; clone_size: once; d_call: TRBD1; cdr3_nt: TGTGCCAGCAGCCCCCTCACGCTTTTGACAGGGTACCATCAGCCCCAGCATTTT; cdr3_aa: CASSPLTLLTGYHQPQHF
j_call: TRBJ1-2; v_call: TRBV2; clone_size: .; d_call: TRBD1; cdr3_nt: TGTGCCAGCATCAGACAGGGCACGGGAGGCTACACCTTC; cdr3_aa: CASIRQGTGGYTF
j_call: TRBJ1-6; v_call: TRBV5-1; clone_size: .; d_call: .; cdr3_nt: TGCGCCAGCAGCCCTGATAGTAATTCACCCCTCCACTTT; cdr3_aa: CASSPDSNSPLHF
j_call: TRBJ1-2; v_call: TRBV29-1; clone_size: .; d_call: .; cdr3_nt: TGCAGCGTTGGGAACAGGGAGTCCGGCTACACCTTC; cdr3_aa: CSVGNRESGYTF
j_call: TRBJ1-5; v_call: TRBV28; clone_size: few; d_call: TRBD1; cdr3_nt: TGTGCCAGCAGTCCGCAAAGCCAGGGGGTAGGCAATCAGCCCCAGCATTTT; cdr3_aa: CASSPQSQGVGNQPQHF
j_call: TRBJ1-6; v_call: TRBV3-1/TRBV3-2; clone_size: .; d_call: TRBD1; cdr3_nt: TGTGCCAGCAGCCGTGGACAGGGGAATTCACCCCTCCACTTT; cdr3_aa: CASSRGQGNSPLHF
j_call: TRBJ1-5; v_call: TRBV10-3; clone_size: .; d_call: .; cdr3_nt: TGTGCCATCGGTCGGGGTGGCAGCAATCAGCCCCAGCATTTT; cdr3_aa: CAIGRGGSNQPQHF
j_call: TRBJ1-1; v_call: TRBV29-1; clone_size: .; d_call: .; cdr3_nt: TGCAGCGTTCAAGGACTACAGATAGCCATGAACACTGAAGCTTTCTTT; cdr3_aa: CSVQGLQIAMNTEAFF
j_call: TRBJ1-2; v_call: TRBV3-1/TRBV3-2; clone_size: .; d_call: .; cdr3_nt: TGTGCCAGCAGCCCCCGGGGACAAGATGGCTACACCTTC; cdr3_aa: CASSPRGQDGYTF
j_call: TRBJ2-5; v_call: TRBV14; clone_size: .; d_call: .; cdr3_nt: TGTGCCAGCAGCCGGGAGATACAAGAGACCCAGTACTTC; cdr3_aa: CASSREIQETQYF
j_call: TRBJ2-3; v_call: TRBV6-5; clone_size: .; d_call: TRBD2; cdr3_nt: TGTGCCAGCAGTTGGACTAGCGGGGGGATAGGTACGCAGTATTTT; cdr3_aa: CASSWTSGGIGTQYF
j_call: TRBJ2-1; v_call: TRBV5-4; clone_size: .; d_call: TRBD2; cdr3_nt: TGTGCCAGCAGGGGACTAGCGGGGGGGGATGAGCAGTTCTTC; cdr3_aa: CASRGLAGGDEQFF
j_call: TRBJ2-7; v_call: TRBV28; clone_size: .; d_call: TRBD1; cdr3_nt: TGTGCCAGCAAAAGGACAGGGGTGAACTCCTACGAGCAGTACTTC; cdr3_aa: CASKRTGVNSYEQYF
j_call: TRBJ1-5; v_call: TRBV4-3; clone_size: .; d_call: .; cdr3_nt: TGCGCCAGCAGCCAAGAGGGAGGGGTGAGACAGCCCCAGCATTTT; cdr3_aa: CASSQEGGVRQPQHF
j_call: TRBJ1-2; v_call: TRBV20-1; clone_size: .; d_call: .; cdr3_nt: TGCAGTGCTAGATCCGGAGATGGCTACACCTTC; cdr3_aa: CSARSGDGYTF
j_call: TRBJ2-6; v_call: TRBV3-1/TRBV3-2; clone_size: .; d_call: TRBD1; cdr3_nt: TGTGCCAGCAGCCAGACAGGGGGCTCTGGGGCCAACGTCCTGACTTTC; cdr3_aa: CASSQTGGSGANVLTF
j_call: TRBJ2-1; v_call: TRBV19; clone_size: .; d_call: TRBD2; cdr3_nt: TGTGCCAGTAGTATGGGGGGGTATGAGCAGTTCTTC; cdr3_aa: CASSMGGYEQFF
j_call: TRBJ1-1; v_call: TRBV6-6; clone_size: .; d_call: .; cdr3_nt: TGTGCCAGCACTTTTAATCCTAAAACCGTCACTGAAGCTTTCTTT; cdr3_aa: CASTFNPKTVTEAFF
j_call: TRBJ1-1; v_call: TRBV11-2; clone_size: .; d_call: .; cdr3_nt: TGTGCCAGCAGCTTAGTCGCGGGCGGGAGCACTGAAGCTTTCTTT; cdr3_aa: CASSLVAGGSTEAFF
j_call: TRBJ2-6; v_call: TRBV5-1; clone_size: .; d_call: TRBD1; cdr3_nt: TGCGCCAGCAGCCTGACAGGGAATGGAGTCTGGGGGGCCAACGTCCTGACTTTC; cdr3_aa: CASSLTGNGVWGANVLTF
j_call: TRBJ2-3; v_call: TRBV6-5; clone_size: .; d_call: .; cdr3_nt: TGTGCCACCGTTAGCCCCTTCACAGATACGCAGTATTTT; cdr3_aa: CATVSPFTDTQYF
j_call: TRBJ1-3; v_call: TRBV3-1/TRBV3-2; clone_size: .; d_call: .; cdr3_nt: TGTGCCAGCAGCCAACAGACGGGTTCTGGAAACACCATATATTTT; cdr3_aa: CASSQQTGSGNTIYF
j_call: TRBJ1-5; v_call: TRBV2; clone_size: .; d_call: .; cdr3_nt: TGTGCCAGTGGAGGAACGAGCGGCAATCAGCCCCAGCATTTT; cdr3_aa: CASGGTSGNQPQHF
j_call: TRBJ1-2; v_call: TRBV29-1; clone_size: .; d_call: TRBD1; cdr3_nt: TGCAGCGCCGGGACAGGGCGTGGCTACACCTTC; cdr3_aa: CSAGTGRGYTF
j_call: TRBJ2-7; v_call: TRBV9; clone_size: .; d_call: TRBD2; cdr3_nt: TGTGCCAGCAGCGTAGTAGCTAGCGGGCCTTCCTACGAGCAGTACTTC; cdr3_aa: CASSVVASGPSYEQYF
j_call: TRBJ1-5; v_call: TRBV6-1; clone_size: .; d_call: .; cdr3_nt: TGTGCCAGCAGTGAAGGACGGGATTGGAGTGGCAATCAGCCCCAGCATTTT; cdr3_aa: CASSEGRDWSGNQPQHF
j_call: TRBJ2-1; v_call: TRBV5-1; clone_size: .; d_call: .; cdr3_nt: TGCGCCAGCAGCCCCACAGTACCAGGCCAGGTTAATGAGCAGTTCTTC; cdr3_aa: CASSPTVPGQVNEQFF
j_call: TRBJ2-6; v_call: TRBV28; clone_size: .; d_call: TRBD1; cdr3_nt: TGTGCCAGCAGTTTATCCGGCGGGACAGGGTTAGGTGGGGCCAACGTCCTGACTTTC; cdr3_aa: CASSLSGGTGLGGANVLTF
j_call: TRBJ1-2; v_call: TRBV9; clone_size: .; d_call: TRBD1; cdr3_nt: TGTGCCAGCAGCGCGGAGGCGAGGACAGGGCAGAGTGGCTACACCTTC; cdr3_aa: CASSAEARTGQSGYTF
j_call: TRBJ2-7; v_call: TRBV7-2; clone_size: few; d_call: TRBD2; cdr3_nt: TGTGCCAGCAGCTTAGAAAGCGGGAGCTCCTACGAGCAGTACTTC; cdr3_aa: CASSLESGSSYEQYF
j_call: TRBJ2-2; v_call: TRBV18; clone_size: .; d_call: TRBD1; cdr3_nt: TGTGCCAGCTCGACCGGGACAGGCCCCACCGGGGAGCTGTTTTTT; cdr3_aa: CASSTGTGPTGELFF
j_call: TRBJ2-2; v_call: TRBV10-3; clone_size: .; d_call: .; cdr3_nt: TGTGCCAATAGCGGTGCGGGCACCGGGGAGCTGTTTTTT; cdr3_aa: CANSGAGTGELFF
j_call: TRBJ2-5; v_call: TRBV4-2; clone_size: .; d_call: TRBD2; cdr3_nt: TGTGCCAGCAGCCAAGATCGGGGGACTAGCGGGAAAATACAAGAGACCCAGTACTTC; cdr3_aa: CASSQDRGTSGKIQETQYF
j_call: TRBJ2-2; v_call: TRBV19; clone_size: many; d_call: TRBD1; cdr3_nt: TGTGCCAGTAGTATGTGGACAGGGGGCACCGGGGAGCTGTTTTTT; cdr3_aa: CASSMWTGGTGELFF